The 16 T cell receptor beta chains below were found in one sample sequenced in a study of blood T cell repertoires in COVID-19. The assay was immunoSEQ multiplex PCR, and TCRdb's table has in-frame clones only and misses some. The sample lists 140,000 to 150,000 clones; under 90% were seen once. Sequenced: peripheral blood. These receptors all stem from a man between 65 and 85 years old who had recovered from COVID-19.

This clone appeared a few times. The chain uses TRBV27 and TRBJ1-2, with D unclear. This CDR3 has 15 amino acids. Germline V gene data show CDR1 as MNHEY and CDR2 as SMNVEV (reference sequence). Trimming took off 3 bases at V and 4 bases at J, with 15 bases between the two ends. CDR3: CASSLEGRASYGYTF. CDR3 coding DNA: TGTGCCAGCAGTTTGGAGGGCCGGGCGTCCTATGGCTACACCTTC.

The rearrangement links TRBV4-3 to TRBJ2-1; D might be TRBD2 (6 bases). Germline V gene lookup returns CDR1 LGHNA and CDR2 YSLEER. The CDR3 totals 18 residues. Trimming pared 3 bases from V and 4 bases from J, leaving 22 bases between. This chain's CDR3 is CASSHDALGLAVYNEQFF. The CDR3 bases are TGCGCCAGCAGCCATGACGCCCTCGGGTTAGCGGTGTACAATGAGCAGTTCTTC.

This chain links TRBV3-1 (or the pseudogene TRBV3-2) with TRBJ2-7, with TRBD1 identical over 7 bases. This CDR3 contains 16 residues. Germline V lookup: CDR1 LGHDT, CDR2 YNNKEL (reference sequence). The V segment lost 2 bases and the J segment 4 bases; nucleotides outside the gene matches: 11. The CDR3 sequence is CASSQYKGARPYEQYF. The CDR3 DNA is TGTGCCAGCAGCCAATATAAGGGGGCTAGACCTTACGAGCAGTACTTC.

The gene calls are TRBV19 and TRBJ2-7; 8 positions agree with TRBD1. The germline V gene has CDR1 LNHDA and CDR2 SQIVND (reference sequence). V shed 8 bases and J 1 base; nucleotides not matched to a gene: 7. The CDR3 is 14 amino acids. The chain's CDR3 is CASRVQGGSYEQYF. The CDR3 coding sequence is TGTGCCAGTCGCGTACAGGGGGGATCCTACGAGCAGTACTTC.

This chain joins TRBV18 and TRBJ2-5; D perhaps matches TRBD1 (5 bases). Trimming removed 2 bases at V and 4 bases at J, with 8 bases between. CDR1 is KGHSH, CDR2 LQKENI, per germline. The CDR3 runs 13 residues. The CDR3 nucleotides are TGTGCCAGCTCACCAGGGCAGGGAGAGACCCAGTACTTC. It translates to CASSPGQGETQYF.

This clone was picked up one time. V and J are TRBV19 and TRBJ2-1; D possibly corresponds to TRBD1 (6 bases). In germline, CDR1 is LNHDA, CDR2 SQIVND (reference sequence). Trimming left V 3 bases short and J 5 bases short, with 14 bases between. CDR3 length: 15 residues. Here the CDR3 DNA reads TGTGCCAGTAGTATTCTTCAGGGGTACGACAATGAGCAGTTCTTC. Residues: CASSILQGYDNEQFF.

The chain has TRBV3-1 (or the pseudogene TRBV3-2) and TRBJ1-2; D perhaps matches TRBD1 (6 bases). V lost 4 bases to trimming and J lost 4 bases, with 7 bases between them. The CDR3 has 12 amino acids. Germline CDR1 LGHDT, CDR2 YNNKEL (reference sequence). The CDR3 nucleotides are TGTGCCAGCAGCCTACAGGGCTATGGCTACACCTTC. Translation gives CASSLQGYGYTF.

The rearrangement joins TRBV6-5 to TRBJ2-3; D may be TRBD1 (6 bases). Trimming removed 10 bases at V and 0 bases at J, with 11 bases between. The germline V gene has CDR1 MNHEY and CDR2 SVGAGI. This CDR3 has 13 residues. CDR3 coding DNA: TGTGCCACACGCACAGGGAGCACAGATACGCAGTATTTT. Amino acid sequence: CATRTGSTDTQYF.

This sequence joins TRBV5-8 and TRBJ2-7; the D gene is possibly TRBD1 (7 bases). Trimming took 4 bases from V and 0 from J, leaving 23 bases between them. Germline CDR1 SGHTS, CDR2 YDEGEE. This CDR3 is built from 18 residues. DNA for the CDR3: TGTGCCAGCAGCCCAAGGGAGGTTCTCCGGGACAGCTCCTACGAGCAGTACTTC. It translates to CASSPREVLRDSSYEQYF. Full variable domain (missing parts from reference TRBV5-8 and TRBJ2-7): EAGVTQSPTHLIKTRGQQATLRCSPISGHTSVYWYQQALGLGLQFLLWYDEGEERNRGNFPPRFSGRQFPNYSSELNVNALELEDSALYLCASSPREVLRDSSYEQYFGPGTRLTVT.

Only one count was recorded for this clone. This chain uses TRBV7-8 with TRBJ2-1; weak D call: TRBD1 (5 bases). Germline values: CDR1 SGHVS, CDR2 FQNEAQ. The CDR3 covers 14 residues. Between the trimmed V and J ends, which lost 8 bases and 4 bases, there was a span of 15 bases. The CDR3 sequence: CASRNGQNYNEQFF. The CDR3, as DNA: TGTGCCAGCCGAAATGGACAAAATTACAATGAGCAGTTCTTC.

V gene TRBV24-1 combines with J gene TRBJ2-6; TRBD2 matches at 10 bases. The CDR3 loop spans 18 amino acids. Trimming took 5 bases from V and 4 from J; bases not matched to a gene: 10. In germline, CDR1 is KGHDR, CDR2 SFDVKD. The CDR3 is CATSGTSGQKQGANVLTF. The CDR3 DNA follows: TGTGCCACCAGTGGGACTAGCGGCCAAAAGCAAGGGGCCAACGTCCTGACTTTC.

This clone has just a few counts. The chain couples TRBV23-1 to TRBJ2-1; TRBD2 matches 7 bases. TRBV23-1 is designated an ORF whose function remains uncertain. Trimming removed 4 bases from V and 2 bases from J; junction bases left unmatched: 5. The CDR3 consists of 15 residues. The CDR3 nucleotides read TGCGCCAGCAGTCTGCCTAGCGGACCCTACAATGAGCAGTTCTTC. Translated: CASSLPSGPYNEQFF.

This clone was picked up one time. The chain joins TRBV24-1 to TRBJ2-2, with 10 positions matching TRBD1. The CDR3 sequence is 15 residues long. V lost 6 bases, J lost 5 bases, and 5 bases stayed unmatched. The germline V gene has CDR1 KGHDR and CDR2 SFDVKD. This chain's CDR3 is CATSRTGGRTGELFF. As DNA, the CDR3 is TGTGCCACCAGTCGGACAGGGGGTAGGACCGGGGAGCTGTTTTTT.

The CDR3 DNA reads as TGTGCCAGTAGTATCCCAGGACAGGGAGACTATGGCTACACCTTC. Its translation is CASSIPGQGDYGYTF. This chain uses TRBV19 with TRBJ1-2; the match to TRBD1 covers 8 bases. Germline loops: CDR1 LNHDA, CDR2 SQIVND (reference sequence). V trimming: 3 bases; J trimming: 3 bases; junction bases outside the gene matches: 6. The CDR3 contains 15 residues.

The V call is TRBV25-1, the J call TRBJ2-7; the D is unclear. Germline CDR1 MGHDK, CDR2 SYGVNS. The V end was cut by 4 bases, the J end by 0 bases, with 7 bases between. The CDR3 runs to 13 residues. CDR3 residues: CASSVYGSYEQYF. The CDR3, as DNA: TGTGCCAGCAGTGTGTACGGCTCCTACGAGCAGTACTTC.

This rearrangement joins TRBV5-1 to TRBJ2-7, with D tentatively TRBD2 (6 bases). The V end lost 0 bases, the J end lost 2 bases, and 12 bases lay between the germline ends. Germline CDR1 and CDR2: SGHRS and YFSETQ. CDR3 length: 15 amino acids. Written as DNA, the CDR3 is TGCGCCAGCAGCTTGGAACCGGGAGCGACCTACGAGCAGTACTTC. As protein: CASSLEPGATYEQYF.